These 19 T cell receptor beta chains share one sample of origin, sequenced in a study of Graves' ophthalmopathy and Graves' hyperthyroidism. CDR3 regions of TCR beta were amplified from RNA transcripts. An initial RT-PCR round employing HTBI primers preceded a second-round multiplex PCR. TCRdb fed the multiplex PCR reads into MiXCR, producing one record per CDR3 protein. This repertoire shows around 1,200,000 distinct CDR3 sequences, 35% to 40% found once; its top ten account for around 10%. The source material was peripheral blood or thyroid tissue (not recorded which). These receptors were obtained from an adult man with Graves' hyperthyroidism.

The chain couples TRBV25-1 to TRBJ2-6; 9 bases are shared with TRBD2. The CDR3 is 18 amino acids. The germline gives CDR1 MGHDK, CDR2 SYGVNS. V was pared by 4 bases and J by 4 bases, with 11 bases of the junction left unmatched. For the CDR3, the DNA is TGTGCCAGCAGTGCTCCCCGCCTAGCGGGATCAGGGGCCAACGTCCTGACTTTC. Protein product: CASSAPRLAGSGANVLTF. The full variable domain, with the rest looked up from reference TRBV25-1 and TRBJ2-6, is EADIYQTPRYLVIGTGKKITLECSQTMGHDKMYWYQQDPGMELHLIHYSYGVNSTEKGDLSSESTVSRIRTEHFPLTLESARPSHTSQYLCASSAPRLAGSGANVLTFGAGSRLTVL.

This chain joins TRBV2 and TRBJ1-1; 8 bases line up with TRBD1. Trimming cost V 6 bases and J 8 bases; bases outside gene matches: 5. Germline V gene sequence: CDR1 SNHLY, CDR2 FYNNEI. CDR3 length equals 12 residues. DNA for the CDR3: TGTGCCAGCAGGGGACAGGTCCTCGAAGCTTTCTTT. Translated: CASRGQVLEAFF.

This chain links TRBV11-1 with TRBJ1-2, with no clear D. Germline V lookup: CDR1 SGHAT, CDR2 FQDESV (reference sequence). This CDR3 has 14 amino acids. V lost 6 bases and J 4 bases, leaving 15 bases between the germline ends. The CDR3 DNA follows: TGTGCCAGCAGTGCTAGCGCCAGGATCTATGGCTACACCTTC. It yields the protein CASSASARIYGYTF. Complete variable domain (other parts from reference TRBV11-1 and TRBJ1-2): EAEVAQSPRYKITEKSQAVAFWCDPISGHATLYWYRQILGQGPELLVQFQDESVVDDSQLPKDRFSAERLKGVDSTLKIQPAELGDSAMYLCASSASARIYGYTFGSGTRLTVV.

The chain couples TRBV10-3 to TRBJ1-6; D ambiguous. The ends were cut back, 4 bases at V and 10 bases at J, with 23 bases in the middle. The CDR3 totals 17 residues. Germline V gives CDR1 ENHRY, CDR2 SYGVKD. CDR3 in amino acids: CAISGRKGLGDISPLHF. The CDR3 DNA is TGTGCCATCAGTGGCCGTAAAGGTTTGGGTGATATATCACCCCTCCACTTT.

CDR3 sequence: CASSQDQRHEKLFF. CDR3 sequence (DNA): TGTGCCAGCAGCCAAGATCAGAGACATGAAAAACTGTTTTTT. J is TRBJ1-4 and V is TRBV5-5; D remains unclear. CDR1 is SGHKS, CDR2 YYEKEE, per germline (reference sequence). The CDR3 length is 14 residues. V lost 4 bases to trimming and J lost 6 bases, with 13 bases between them.

There are many counts of this clonotype. The genes are TRBV29-1 and TRBJ2-7, with a weak D call TRBD1 (6 bases). Germline V gene sequence: CDR1 SQVTM, CDR2 ANQGSEA. This CDR3 is built from 14 residues. V lost 2 bases and J 2 bases, leaving 13 bases between the germline ends. In nucleotides, the CDR3 is TGCAGCGTTGAAAGGGGGTATGGGACCTACGAGCAGTACTTC. As protein: CSVERGYGTYEQYF.

This clonotype was recorded at least ten times. The CDR3 loop reads CASRSFTGGVSGANVLTF. The CDR3 DNA follows: TGTGCCAGCAGGTCCTTTACAGGGGGGGTCTCTGGGGCCAACGTCCTGACTTTC. This chain uses TRBV2 with TRBJ2-6, with D possibly matching TRBD1 (8 bases). The CDR3 is 18 amino acids. CDR1 is SNHLY, CDR2 FYNNEI, per germline. Trimming cost V 6 bases and J 0 bases, with 18 bases left between them.

The sample holds a few counts of this clonotype. This chain uses TRBV6-6 with TRBJ1-1; 7 bases match TRBD1. The germline V gene has CDR1 MNHNY and CDR2 SVGAGI (reference sequence). V gave up 7 bases and J gave up 3 bases; unmatched junction bases: 11. The CDR3 consists of 15 residues. CDR3 protein: CASTRGWGADTEAFF. CDR3 DNA: TGTGCCAGCACCAGGGGGTGGGGCGCGGACACTGAAGCTTTCTTT.

This clonotype was seen at least ten times. This chain joins TRBV7-2 and TRBJ1-4; D might be TRBD1 (5 bases). The V end was cut by 0 bases, the J end by 5 bases, with 10 bases between. The germline V gene has CDR1 SGHTA and CDR2 FQGNSA. The CDR3 length is 15 residues. The CDR3 DNA reads TGTGCCAGCAGCTTAGCGGGGGGATTAAATGAAAAACTGTTTTTT. It encodes CASSLAGGLNEKLFF.

V and J are TRBV20-1 and TRBJ2-3; D is unresolved. Trimming stripped 4 bases from V and 0 bases from J, with 8 bases between. Germline V gene lookup returns CDR1 DFQATT and CDR2 SNEGSKA (reference sequence). The CDR3 length is 13 residues. The CDR3 sequence: CSATDTSTDTQYF. Here the CDR3 DNA reads TGCAGTGCTACTGATACTAGCACAGATACGCAGTATTTT.

Details on this clonotype: Because it lacks the conserved phenylalanine or tryptophan at the end, this CDR3 is likely a read error. The chain couples TRBV7-8 to TRBJ2-7, with a tentative D call TRBD1 (6 bases). This CDR3 is 13 amino acids long. CDR1 SGHVS and CDR2 FQNEAQ come from the germline V gene. Trimming took 3 bases from V and 2 from J, leaving 8 bases between them. The chain's CDR3 is CASSLDSTYEQYL. In nucleotides, the CDR3 is TGTGCCAGCAGCTTGGACAGCACCTACGAGCAGTACCTC.

This clonotype was counted between two and nine times. The chain combines TRBV20-1 with TRBJ1-6, with TRBD1 as a possible D gene (6 bases). The CDR3 is 13 amino acids. In germline, CDR1 is DFQATT, CDR2 SNEGSKA (reference sequence). Trimming left V 4 bases short and J 7 bases short, with 11 bases between. CDR3 coding DNA: TGCAGTGCTAACACAGGGTGGAATTCACCCCTCCACTTT. As protein: CSANTGWNSPLHF.

The chain couples TRBV4-2 to TRBJ1-1; TRBD1 matches 8 bases. Germline assignment: CDR1 LGHNA and CDR2 YNFKEQ. There are 15 residues in the CDR3. With V trimmed by 3 bases and J by 3 bases, 6 bases remained unmatched. CDR3 bases: TGTGCCAGCAGCCATTCTACACAGGGGGACACTGAAGCTTTCTTT. It translates to CASSHSTQGDTEAFF.

The chain recombines TRBV12-3 or TRBV12-4 with TRBJ2-2; D unclear. With 3 bases removed from V and 8 bases from J, the gap between germline ends came to 16 bases. The CDR3 totals 15 residues. The CDR3 loop is CASSFFGLNRGELFF. The DNA for the CDR3 is TGTGCCAGCAGTTTTTTCGGGTTGAATAGGGGGGAGCTGTTTTTT.

This sequence joins TRBV6-6 and TRBJ1-5; D may be TRBD1 (5 bases). Germline assignment: CDR1 MNHNY and CDR2 SVGAGI (reference sequence). The V end was cut by 2 bases, the J end by 9 bases, with 20 bases between. The CDR3 spans 16 residues. CDR3 sequence (DNA): TGTGCCAGCAGTTACGGGGGAACCTCCGGAGGGGCGCCCCAGCATTTT. Its protein product is CASSYGGTSGGAPQHF.

Regarding this clonotype: This may come from a read error, since a much larger clone is one base off. The V gene is TRBV7-9, the J gene TRBJ2-7, with 9 bases matching TRBD2. This CDR3 has 15 amino acids. Germline V gives CDR1 SEHNR, CDR2 FQNEAQ (reference sequence). The DNA for the CDR3 is TGTGCCAGCAGCTTAGTTTCTAGCGGGAACTACGAGCATTACTTC. This translates into CASSLVSSGNYEHYF.

This clonotype was picked up a small number of times. This chain connects TRBV6-5 to TRBJ1-5, with D possibly matching TRBD1 (5 bases). Germline V gene sequence: CDR1 MNHEY, CDR2 SVGAGI. This CDR3 has 13 residues. The V end was cut by 2 bases, the J end by 11 bases, with 13 bases between. CDR3 sequence: CASSYGTEGAQHF. CDR3 in DNA: TGTGCCAGCAGTTACGGGACCGAAGGTGCCCAGCATTTT.

The J gene is TRBJ1-5, the V gene TRBV6-2 or TRBV6-3; 8 bases line up with TRBD1. V trimming: 5 bases; J trimming: 3 bases; junction bases outside the gene matches: 6. Germline V gene data show CDR1 as MNHEY and CDR2 as SVGEGT. The CDR3 extends over 15 amino acids. As DNA, the CDR3 is TGTGCCAGCAGTCCGGACAGGGCGCTCAATCAGCCCCAGCATTTT. Its protein product is CASSPDRALNQPQHF.

This chain uses TRBV2 with TRBJ1-6; 7 bases line up with TRBD1. There are 20 residues in the CDR3. After removal of 3 bases from V and 0 bases from J, the junction contained 14 bases not matched to a gene. Germline loops: CDR1 SNHLY, CDR2 FYNNEI. CDR3 protein: CASSDHSQGGASSYNSPLHF. The DNA of the CDR3 is TGTGCCAGCAGTGATCACTCGCAGGGGGGGGCCAGCTCCTATAATTCACCCCTCCACTTT. The variable domain in full, with the rest retrieved from reference TRBV2 and TRBJ1-6, is EPEVTQTPSHQVTQMGQEVILRCVPISNHLYFYWYRQILGQKVEFLVSFYNNEISEKSEIFDDQFSVERPDGSNFTLKIRSTKLEDSAMYFCASSDHSQGGASSYNSPLHFGNGTRLTVT.